The rows below give T cell receptor beta chains drawn from one sample of a study of neurological immune-mediated disorders. TCRdb independently ran MiXCR on the 5' RACE reads; one entry per CDR3 protein. The table shows tens of thousands of distinct CDR3 sequences, with around a tenth occurring only once. The sample consisted of PBMCs. All receptors come from a man in his forties in good health. Each CDR3 is given with its conserved first and last residue. The order of the fields is V gene, J gene, CDR3 protein.

v_call: TRBV5-1; j_call: TRBJ1-2; cdr3_aa: CASSLGTADNYGYTF
v_call: TRBV5-1; j_call: TRBJ2-7; cdr3_aa: CASSPGTSGLYYEQYF
v_call: TRBV27; j_call: TRBJ1-1; cdr3_aa: CVVRGATREAFF
v_call: TRBV14; j_call: TRBJ1-1; cdr3_aa: CASSQDKSGFAYNTEAFF
v_call: TRBV20-1; j_call: TRBJ1-5; cdr3_aa: CSVPQGIDQPQHF
v_call: TRBV6-5; j_call: TRBJ2-7; cdr3_aa: CASSWRDGASYEQYF
v_call: TRBV12-3/TRBV12-4; j_call: TRBJ2-1; cdr3_aa: CASRPGTSGGYNEQFF
v_call: TRBV20-1; j_call: TRBJ2-5; cdr3_aa: CSARGLAGGPGTQYF
v_call: TRBV28; j_call: TRBJ2-7; cdr3_aa: CASSLPGLGNEQYF
v_call: TRBV9; j_call: TRBJ1-2; cdr3_aa: CARAQRDRVTF
v_call: TRBV7-6; j_call: TRBJ2-1; cdr3_aa: CASSLATSGAYNEQFF
v_call: TRBV7-9; j_call: TRBJ2-3; cdr3_aa: CASSSLLAGVDTQYF
v_call: TRBV6-6; j_call: TRBJ1-2; cdr3_aa: CAGKSDYGYTF
v_call: TRBV20-1; j_call: TRBJ1-1; cdr3_aa: CSTPRGQPRKAFF
v_call: TRBV9; j_call: TRBJ2-7; cdr3_aa: CASSPGPPYEQYF
v_call: TRBV7-3; j_call: TRBJ2-2; cdr3_aa: CASSLRPTFSTGELFF
v_call: TRBV5-1; j_call: TRBJ1-5; cdr3_aa: CASSSMGYSNQPQHF
v_call: TRBV29-1; j_call: TRBJ2-5; cdr3_aa: CSVEWWQEIEETQYF
v_call: TRBV12-3/TRBV12-4; j_call: TRBJ2-5; cdr3_aa: CASRQVQETQYF
v_call: TRBV5-1; j_call: TRBJ2-7; cdr3_aa: CASSYNRGLGDEQYF
v_call: TRBV5-1; j_call: TRBJ2-7; cdr3_aa: CASSLDTEGEQYF
v_call: TRBV7-2; j_call: TRBJ2-3; cdr3_aa: CASSFDSTSTDTQYF
v_call: TRBV18; j_call: TRBJ1-6; cdr3_aa: CASSPGSGGGSPLHF
v_call: TRBV5-1; j_call: TRBJ2-2; cdr3_aa: CASSFEGHTTGELFF
v_call: TRBV5-1; j_call: TRBJ2-5; cdr3_aa: CASTGGGLETQYF
v_call: TRBV5-1; j_call: TRBJ2-1; cdr3_aa: CASSLERLGGEQFF
v_call: TRBV4-1; j_call: TRBJ1-5; cdr3_aa: CASSQGPGTSSNQPQHF
v_call: TRBV2; j_call: TRBJ2-7; cdr3_aa: CASSSTTGSRGEQYF
v_call: TRBV13; j_call: TRBJ1-5; cdr3_aa: CASSLGPANQPQHF
v_call: TRBV6-1; j_call: TRBJ2-7; cdr3_aa: CASSEVRWAGESYEQYF
v_call: TRBV28; j_call: TRBJ2-3; cdr3_aa: CAIRGDLRTDTQYF
v_call: TRBV5-5; j_call: TRBJ1-3; cdr3_aa: CASSLDRGSGNTIYF
v_call: TRBV7-8; j_call: TRBJ2-2; cdr3_aa: CASSAPGLAGGFSGELFF
v_call: TRBV20-1; j_call: TRBJ2-2; cdr3_aa: CSARDGGTTGELFF
v_call: TRBV2; j_call: TRBJ2-7; cdr3_aa: CASGEGRVGAYF
v_call: TRBV7-2; j_call: TRBJ2-7; cdr3_aa: CASSLGLAGRSSEQYF
v_call: TRBV20-1; j_call: TRBJ2-5; cdr3_aa: CSASWDRSEEGETQYF
v_call: TRBV5-1; j_call: TRBJ2-1; cdr3_aa: CASGSSGSFSEQFF
v_call: TRBV20-1; j_call: TRBJ2-7; cdr3_aa: CSARDRGGKSYEQYF
v_call: TRBV20-1; j_call: TRBJ2-7; cdr3_aa: CSARDWGSYEQYF
v_call: TRBV29-1; j_call: TRBJ2-3; cdr3_aa: CSVDGDPEFTDTQYF
v_call: TRBV5-1; j_call: TRBJ1-4; cdr3_aa: CASSYSSGGGINEKLFF